The source of this TCR beta chain is a study of T cells in Graves' hyperthyroidism and ophthalmopathy. The study, taken as a whole, reports: It was a median about 7.1 months before onset that the model predicted ophthalmopathy. From stable hyperthyroidism, ophthalmopathy was separated by a 13 V-J model.

The blood was taken when hyperthyroidism was first diagnosed, before any ophthalmopathy symptoms showed up. The source of the PBMCs was 10 ml of fresh peripheral blood. CDR3 length: 14 residues. CDR1 is MNHNS, CDR2 SASEGT, per germline. This clonotype was counted only a few times. Its antigen is not identified. Germline is not matched at one junction end, which may reflect a read error. Amplification of TCR beta CDR3 regions used RNA as the template. TCR CDR3 underwent first-round RT-PCR with the HTBI primer set. TCRdb used MiXCR to reprocess the multiplex PCR reads, holding one entry per CDR3 protein. Here the sample spans around 300,000 distinct CDR3 sequences, 13% being singletons.

The chain links TRBV6-1 to TRBJ1-1, with TRBD1 identical over 7 bases. This receptor was identified in a young woman with Graves' hyperthyroidism that later progressed to Graves' ophthalmopathy. Sequenced input: blood. CDR3 sequence reads: CASSDRGVNTEASF. The CDR3 DNA reads as TGTGCCAGCAGTGACAGGGGGGTAAACACTGAAGCTTCCTTT.